This T cell receptor (beta chain) is drawn from a study of T cells in tuberculosis. Overall study findings and caveats: The TCR-beta difference was not significant; alpha differences partly reflected length.

Specified time point: new active TB diagnosis, blood taken before or within 7 days of starting treatment. Active tuberculosis patients were new diagnoses, HIV-seronegative, South African, and aged 18 years or older. In regard to this clone: No antigen is known for it.

V shed 5 bases, J shed 7 bases, and the junction held 7 bases outside the gene matches. CDR3 size: 14 residues. The V gene's germline CDR1 is MGHRA and CDR2 YSYEKL. Clones were read by immunoSEQ multiplex PCR, and TCRdb kept only the in-frame ones, dropping some. Of more than 30,000 clones listed, roughly 88% were seen once; the top ten hold roughly 5.2%. This TCR came from an adult with tuberculosis. The rearrangement links TRBV4-1 to TRBJ2-2, with 7 bases fitting TRBD2. Sequencing was performed on PBMCs, taken at tuberculosis diagnosis. CDR3 coding DNA: TGCGCCAGCAGCTCGCGGGAGATCAGCGGGGAGCTGTTTTTT. The encoded protein is CASSSREISGELFF.